The 23 T cell receptor beta chains listed next were all sequenced from one sample in a study of blood T cell repertoires in COVID-19. Some clones are missing from TCRdb's copy, which holds only in-frame ones; the method was immunoSEQ multiplex PCR. The sample has 140,000 or so clones; approximately 80% are singletons. The material sequenced was peripheral blood. The receptors come from a human donor in a cohort sampled during active COVID-19.

The chain carries TRBV9 and TRBJ2-3; D is unclear. The CDR3 spans 12 residues. V gave up 6 bases and J gave up 4 bases, with 9 bases separating them. In germline, CDR1 is SGDLS, CDR2 YYNGEE. This chain's CDR3 is CASNNGPDTQYF. The CDR3 coding sequence is TGTGCCAGCAACAATGGGCCAGATACGCAGTATTTT.

The J gene is TRBJ1-2, the V gene TRBV18; 9 nucleotides line up with TRBD1. CDR1 is KGHSH and CDR2 is LQKENI in the germline V gene. This CDR3 is built from 14 residues. V lost 4 bases, J lost 8 bases, and 8 bases stayed unmatched. This CDR3 reads CASSRGGQGWGYTF. CDR3 bases: TGTGCCAGCTCACGCGGGGGACAGGGCTGGGGCTACACCTTC.

This clone was counted only a few times. The chain couples TRBV5-1 to TRBJ1-1; D is ambiguous. Trimming cost V 3 bases and J 1 base, with 7 bases left between them. CDR3 length: 13 residues. Germline assignment: CDR1 SGHRS and CDR2 YFSETQ. The CDR3 sequence is CASSYRQNTEAFF. In DNA, the CDR3 is TGCGCCAGCAGCTACCGACAGAACACTGAAGCTTTCTTT.

The gene calls are TRBV4-2 and TRBJ2-3; D unclear. CDR1 and CDR2 (germline): LGHNA, YNFKEQ. The CDR3 totals 14 residues. Deletions cut 0 bases from V and 1 base from J, with 5 bases between. CDR3 DNA: TGTGCCAGCAGCCAAGATCTAGGCACAGATACGCAGTATTTT. It translates to CASSQDLGTDTQYF.

The chain couples TRBV27 to TRBJ2-5; D possibly corresponds to TRBD1 (5 bases). CDR1 is MNHEY, CDR2 SMNVEV, per germline (reference sequence). The CDR3 extends over 14 amino acids. V lost 8 bases and J lost 5, with 18 bases in between. CDR3 nucleotides: TGTGCCAGCTCTAGGGGAACCCCTGTCGAGACCCAGTACTTC. Protein: CASSRGTPVETQYF.

This chain joins TRBV5-1 and TRBJ2-7, with TRBD1 as a possible D gene (5 bases). This CDR3 comprises 17 residues. Per the germline V gene, CDR1 is SGHRS and CDR2 is YFSETQ. V was shortened by 2 bases and J by 4 bases, with 22 bases between the two germline ends. For the CDR3, the DNA is TGCGCCAGCAGCTTATCCGCCAGGGTTTTCGCCGGGTACGAGCAGTACTTC. Translating it yields CASSLSARVFAGYEQYF. The full variable domain, rest sourced from reference TRBV5-1 and TRBJ2-7, is KAGVTQTPRYLIKTRGQQVTLSCSPISGHRSVSWYQQTPGQGLQFLFEYFSETQRNKGNFPGRFSGRQFSNSRSEMNVSTLELGDSALYLCASSLSARVFAGYEQYFGPGTRLTVT.

The chain couples TRBV12-5 to TRBJ2-2; 10 nucleotides agree with TRBD1. This CDR3 region has 20 residues. The trim removed 0 bases at V and 6 bases at J, leaving 16 bases unmatched. CDR1 LGHNT and CDR2 FRNRAP come from the germline V gene. The CDR3 here is CASGLVTRQGAALSAGELFF. As DNA, the CDR3 is TGTGCTAGTGGTTTGGTAACAAGACAGGGGGCAGCTCTTAGTGCCGGGGAGCTGTTTTTT.

With respect to this clone: The sample carries other DNA sequences with the same CDR3. The V and J genes are TRBV6-2 or TRBV6-3 and TRBJ2-1; 14 bases match TRBD2. This CDR3 is 17 amino acids long. The V gene's germline CDR1 is MNHEY and CDR2 SVGEGT. J lost 4 bases, V lost 0 bases, and 2 bases had no gene match. The CDR3 coding sequence is TGTGCCAGCAGTTACTCGGGACTAGCGGGGGTTTACAATGAGCAGTTCTTC. The encoded protein is CASSYSGLAGVYNEQFF.

The gene calls are TRBV2 and TRBJ1-4, with D uncertain. This CDR3 has 10 amino acids. The V end lost 9 bases, the J end lost 8 bases, and 7 bases lay between the germline ends. Germline loops: CDR1 SNHLY, CDR2 FYNNEI. In DNA, the CDR3 is TGTGCCAGTTCCAAAGAAAAACTGTTTTTT. Its translation is CASSKEKLFF.

This sequence joins TRBV19 and TRBJ2-1, with 8 bases aligning to TRBD1. Trimming cost V 5 bases and J 6 bases; bases outside gene matches: 3. The CDR3 spans 13 residues. Germline CDR1 reads LNHDA; CDR2 reads SQIVND (reference sequence). The CDR3 nucleotides are TGTGCCAGTAGTGAGGACAGGGTCAATGAGCAGTTCTTC. Encoded protein: CASSEDRVNEQFF. Filled out from reference TRBV19 and TRBJ2-1, the complete variable domain reads DGGITQSPKYLFRKEGQNVTLSCEQNLNHDAMYWYRQDPGQGLRLIYYSQIVNDFQKGDIAEGYSVSREKKESFPLTVTSAQKNPTAFYLCASSEDRVNEQFFGPGTRLTVL.

The chain joins TRBV6-1 to TRBJ2-5; D is unresolved. The CDR3 spans 14 residues. The V gene lost 1 base and the J gene lost 1 base, with 7 bases spanning the gap. The germline CDR1 and CDR2 sequences are MNHNS and SASEGT. CDR3 amino acids: CASSEDESQETQYF. The DNA of the CDR3 is TGTGCCAGCAGTGAAGACGAGTCCCAAGAGACCCAGTACTTC.

V is TRBV28 and J is TRBJ1-5, with a weak D call TRBD1 (6 bases). The germline V and J ends were trimmed by 0 bases and 0 bases, with 6 bases remaining between them. The V gene's germline CDR1 is MDHEN and CDR2 SYDVKM. The CDR3 is 15 residues long. Here the CDR3 reads CASSLWGHSNQPQHF. For the CDR3, the DNA is TGTGCCAGCAGTTTATGGGGACATAGCAATCAGCCCCAGCATTTT. Full variable domain (outside the CDR3, taken from reference TRBV28 and TRBJ1-5): DVKVTQSSRYLVKRTGEKVFLECVQDMDHENMFWYRQDPGLGLRLIYFSYDVKMKEKGDIPEGYSVSREKKERFSLILESASTNQTSMYLCASSLWGHSNQPQHFGDGTRLSIL.

This clone was recorded only once. The chain employs TRBV28 and TRBJ1-2; 7 positions agree with TRBD1. The CDR3 has 14 amino acids. Per the germline V gene, CDR1 is MDHEN and CDR2 is SYDVKM. V lost 10 bases and J lost 2; bases outside the gene matches: 10. The CDR3 loop reads CATIGGGLNYGYTF. DNA of the CDR3: TGTGCCACCATCGGAGGGGGCTTGAACTATGGCTACACCTTC.

The chain is built from TRBV30 and TRBJ1-5, with 8 positions matching TRBD1. After removal of 0 bases from V and 6 bases from J, the junction contained 10 bases not matched to a gene. In germline, CDR1 is GTSNPN, CDR2 SVGIG (reference sequence). CDR3 size: 16 residues. Here the CDR3 reads CAWSVFRGQGGQPQHF. The CDR3 DNA reads as TGTGCCTGGAGTGTATTCAGGGGGCAGGGGGGTCAGCCCCAGCATTTT.

The V call is TRBV7-3, the J call TRBJ2-7, with D maybe TRBD1 (6 bases). Per germline, CDR1 SGHTA and CDR2 FQGTGA. There are 13 residues in the CDR3. V was clipped by 3 bases and J by 8 bases, with 14 bases between them. The CDR3 bases are TGTGCCAGCAGCTTTACCGGGACAAGCCAGCAGTACTTC. Translated, it gives CASSFTGTSQQYF. Combining the CDR3 with reference TRBV7-3 and TRBJ2-7 gives the whole variable domain GAGVSQTPSNKVTEKGKYVELRCDPISGHTALYWYRQSLGQGPEFLIYFQGTGAADDSGLPNDRFFAVRPEGSVSTLKIQRTERGDSAVYLCASSFTGTSQQYFGPGTRLTVT.

This rearrangement joins TRBV28 to TRBJ2-1, with 14 bases fitting TRBD2. CDR1 MDHEN and CDR2 SYDVKM come from the germline V gene. Trimming at V came to 6 bases and at J to 2 bases, leaving 9 bases not matched to a gene. CDR3 size: 18 residues. The CDR3 coding sequence is TGTGCCAGCAGCTCCGGGACTAGCGGGAGAGTGGCCTACAATGAGCAGTTCTTC. Translated, it gives CASSSGTSGRVAYNEQFF.

The V call is TRBV28, the J call TRBJ1-2; possibly TRBD1 for D (5 bases). V was cut by 3 bases and J by 4 bases, with 15 bases left in between. The germline V gene encodes CDR1 MDHEN and CDR2 SYDVKM. The CDR3 spans 15 residues. The CDR3 spells CASSFQGGLSYGYTF. The CDR3 nucleotides read TGTGCCAGCAGTTTTCAGGGCGGCCTTTCCTATGGCTACACCTTC.

The V and J genes are TRBV6-2 or TRBV6-3 and TRBJ2-4, with TRBD1 as a possible D gene (7 bases). V lost 5 bases to trimming and J lost 0 bases, with 26 bases between them. The CDR3 extends over 20 amino acids. The germline V gene encodes CDR1 MNHEY and CDR2 SVGEGT. CDR3 DNA: TGTGCCAGCAGTACCCACAGGGGAGGAGGTTACCCCGTAGCCAAAAACATTCAGTACTTC. It codes for CASSTHRGGGYPVAKNIQYF.

This clone is a singleton in its sample. This sequence joins TRBV25-1 and TRBJ2-1; 9 positions match TRBD1. The germline V gene has CDR1 MGHDK and CDR2 SYGVNS. The CDR3 has 16 amino acids. Trimming removed 2 bases from V and 3 bases from J; junction bases left unmatched: 5. CDR3 sequence reads: CASSETGTGRYNEQFF. CDR3 sequence (DNA): TGTGCCAGCAGTGAAACCGGGACAGGGCGCTACAATGAGCAGTTCTTC.

This clone appeared once. The chain recombines TRBV19 with TRBJ2-2; 12 nucleotides align to TRBD1. The germline V gene has CDR1 LNHDA and CDR2 SQIVND (reference sequence). The CDR3 length is 14 residues. Trimming cost V 9 bases and J 7 bases; bases outside gene matches: 6. The CDR3: CASRDRGQGGELFF. The CDR3 nucleotides are TGTGCCAGCCGGGACAGGGGGCAGGGCGGGGAGCTGTTTTTT.

The chain is built from TRBV4-3 and TRBJ2-7; 7 nucleotides match TRBD1. From germline, CDR1 is LGHNA and CDR2 YSLEER. The V gene end was trimmed by 2 bases and the J gene end by 9 bases; junction bases not matched to a gene: 10. The CDR3 contains 14 residues. The CDR3 DNA reads TGCGCCAGCAGCCAAAGTTGGGACAGCCCAGGGCAGTACTTC. This translates into CASSQSWDSPGQYF.

The rearrangement joins TRBV28 to TRBJ2-7, with D unclear. This CDR3 region has 14 residues. The V and J ends lost 3 bases and 2 bases respectively, with 11 bases between them. Looked up from germline, CDR1 is MDHEN and CDR2 is SYDVKM. The CDR3 coding sequence is TGTGCCAGCAGTTTCGCGTCAGCGACCTACGAGCAGTACTTC. It is translated as CASSFASATYEQYF.

The rearrangement uses TRBV18 and TRBJ2-7, with TRBD1 matching 8 bases. Germline loops: CDR1 KGHSH, CDR2 LQKENI. V lost 3 bases, J lost 2 bases, and 3 bases stayed unmatched. The CDR3 has 14 amino acids. The CDR3 loop is CASSPGQAAYEQYF. The CDR3 region has the DNA TGTGCCAGCTCACCGGGACAGGCTGCCTACGAGCAGTACTTC. Full variable domain (remainder filled in from reference TRBV18 and TRBJ2-7): NAGVMQNPRHLVRRRGQEARLRCSPMKGHSHVYWYRQLPEEGLKFMVYLQKENIIDESGMPKERFSAEFPKEGPSILRIQQVVRGDSAAYFCASSPGQAAYEQYFGPGTRLTVT.